This T cell receptor beta chain was captured in a study of OX40 agonist ivuxolimab in advanced cancers. Turning to the study itself: The dose-escalation cohort had hepatocellular carcinoma, melanoma, renal cell or head and neck cancer. A male proportion of about 80% was recorded, with mean age about 60 years and range about 20 to 79. Study observations and caveats: In the 0.1 to 3.0 mg/kg range, CD4+ and CD8+ blood T cells had expanded clonally by week 6.

This CDR3 is 15 amino acids long. Germline V gives CDR1 MNHNS, CDR2 SASEGT. Trimming stripped 0 bases from V and 4 bases from J, with 12 bases between. Assay used: immunoSEQ multiplex PCR; TCRdb lists only in-frame clones, some missing. The sample contains some 29,000 clones, around 90% of which appear only once. Autoimmune disease history or systemic immunosuppression was exclusionary. This clone was seen only a few times. What it recognizes is unknown. J is TRBJ1-1 and V is TRBV6-1, with a tentative D call TRBD1 (6 bases). The TCR comes from an adult with an advanced solid tumor such as melanoma, head and neck, liver or kidney cancer. The sample here was CD4+ or CD8+ T cells sorted from blood, taken in a trial of the OX40 agonist ivuxolimab. For the CDR3, the DNA is TGTGCCAGCAGTGAAGCTCACAGGACAGTCACTGAAGCTTTCTTT. Amino acid sequence: CASSEAHRTVTEAFF.